The source of this TCR beta chain is a study of beta chain features in type 1 diabetes. CDR1 is DFQATT, CDR2 SNEGSKA, per germline (reference sequence). This CDR3 is built from 10 residues. V was cut by 1 base and J by 12 bases, with 9 bases left in between. This clone has a handful of counts. Expressed TCRB transcripts were sequenced because the entire RNA isolate underwent reverse transcription. Clones were sequenced by immunoSEQ multiplex PCR, and TCRdb holds only the in-frame ones, with some missing. The sample lists 300,000 to 350,000 clones; 8% were seen once. The sequence was collected from a woman aged 18-29 years in good health. The chain joins TRBV20-1 to TRBJ1-1; D is ambiguous. Sequenced sample: central memory CD4+ T cells from blood. The CDR3 DNA reads TGCAGTGCTAGAGCCACACTAACTTTCTTT. Translation gives CSARATLTFF.